This T cell receptor beta chain was identified in a study of response to subunit inactivated influenza vaccine. V lost 1 base and J 5 bases, leaving 12 bases between the germline ends. Germline CDR1 is KGHDR and CDR2 is SFDVKD. The CDR3 has 15 amino acids. TCRdb reprocessed the RT-PCR reads with MiXCR, giving one entry per CDR3 protein. Of roughly 460,000 distinct CDR3 sequences in the sample, 9.5% to 12% were seen once. This clonotype came up many times. Source: PBMCs from blood, taken more than 35 days after vaccination. The sequence was collected from a man aged 45-60 years who received an inactivated influenza vaccine. The chain recombines TRBV24-1 with TRBJ2-3; D is tentatively TRBD1 or TRBD2 (5 bases each). The CDR3 spells CATSDFPRDLDTQYF. In nucleotides, the CDR3 is TGTGCCACCAGTGATTTCCCCCGGGACCTAGATACGCAGTATTTT.